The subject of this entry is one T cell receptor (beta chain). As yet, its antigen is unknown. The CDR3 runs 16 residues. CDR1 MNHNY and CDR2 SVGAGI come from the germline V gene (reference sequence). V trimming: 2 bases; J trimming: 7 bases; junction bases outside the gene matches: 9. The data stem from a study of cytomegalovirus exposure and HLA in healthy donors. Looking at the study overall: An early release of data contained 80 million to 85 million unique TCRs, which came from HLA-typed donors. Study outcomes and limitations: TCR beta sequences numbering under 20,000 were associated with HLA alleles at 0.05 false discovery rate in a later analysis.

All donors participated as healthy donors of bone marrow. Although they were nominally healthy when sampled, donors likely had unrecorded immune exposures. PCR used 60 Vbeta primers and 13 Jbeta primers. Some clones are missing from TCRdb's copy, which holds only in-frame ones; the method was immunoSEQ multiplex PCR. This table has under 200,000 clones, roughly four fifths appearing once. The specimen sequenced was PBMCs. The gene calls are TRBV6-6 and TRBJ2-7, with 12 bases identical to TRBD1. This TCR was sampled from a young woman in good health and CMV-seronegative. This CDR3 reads CASSYRGGQGAREQYF. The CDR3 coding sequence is TGTGCCAGCAGTTACCGAGGGGGACAGGGGGCGCGGGAGCAGTACTTC.